A single sample gave rise to the 15 T cell receptor beta chains below, sequenced in a study of T cells in Graves' hyperthyroidism and ophthalmopathy. RNA transcripts served as the template for amplifying TCR beta CDR3 regions. HTBI primers were employed in a first-round RT-PCR of the TCR CDR3. TCRdb reprocessed the multiplex PCR reads with MiXCR, giving one entry per CDR3 protein. The repertoire includes 350,000 to 400,000 distinct CDR3 sequences, more than 13% of them detected once, and less than 35% sits in the top ten. Input material: blood. All receptors derive from a young woman with Graves' hyperthyroidism.

There are many counts of this clonotype. The chain uses TRBV6-5 and TRBJ1-5; 8 bases are a match to TRBD1. The CDR3 has 15 amino acids. V trimming: 4 bases; J trimming: 5 bases; junction bases outside the gene matches: 7. Germline V gives CDR1 MNHEY, CDR2 SVGAGI. CDR3 residues: CASSLRQGPYQPQHF. As DNA, the CDR3 is TGTGCCAGCAGTTTAAGACAGGGGCCATATCAGCCCCAGCATTTT.

This clonotype appeared once. V and J are TRBV11-2 and TRBJ2-7; either TRBD1 or TRBD2 may supply D (5 bases each). Germline V lookup: CDR1 SGHAT, CDR2 FQNNGV. Trimming shortened V by 6 bases and J by 0 bases, and 12 bases separated the two germline ends. The CDR3 contains 14 residues. The chain's CDR3 is CASSLPGRSYEQYF. The CDR3 DNA reads TGTGCCAGCAGTCTTCCGGGGCGCTCCTACGAGCAGTACTTC.

The rearrangement uses TRBV20-1 and TRBJ2-7, with a possible D match to TRBD1 (6 bases). V lost 0 bases and J 7 bases, leaving 16 bases between the germline ends. Germline V gene sequence: CDR1 DFQATT, CDR2 SNEGSKA (reference sequence). The CDR3 covers 14 residues. CDR3 sequence reads: CSARDARDQGEQYF. The CDR3 DNA sequence: TGCAGTGCTAGAGATGCCCGGGACCAGGGGGAGCAGTACTTC.

V gene TRBV11-1 combines with J gene TRBJ2-3; perhaps TRBD2 as D (6 bases). CDR1 SGHAT and CDR2 FQDESV come from the germline V gene (reference sequence). V was trimmed by 4 bases and J by 6 bases, leaving 20 bases between them. The CDR3 is made up of 16 amino acids. DNA of the CDR3: TGTGCCAGCAGCTCGGACTACCGTGATCTGGTGGATACGCAGTATTTT. Its protein product is CASSSDYRDLVDTQYF.

There are many counts of this clonotype. V is TRBV27 and J is TRBJ2-1, with 10 bases fitting TRBD1. CDR3 length: 17 amino acids. With 2 bases clipped from V and 4 bases from J, the junction kept 8 bases outside the gene matches. The germline V gene encodes CDR1 MNHEY and CDR2 SMNVEV (reference sequence). CDR3 sequence: CASSLQRQGARYNEQFF. Written as DNA, the CDR3 is TGTGCCAGCAGTTTACAGCGACAGGGGGCTAGGTACAATGAGCAGTTCTTC.

The chain joins TRBV6-2 or TRBV6-3 to TRBJ2-7; D may be TRBD1 (5 bases). Germline loops: CDR1 MNHEY, CDR2 SVGEGT. V dropped 6 bases and J dropped 7 bases, with 22 bases sitting between them. The CDR3 is 15 residues long. CDR3 coding DNA: TGTGCCAGCAGCTATGACAGTTGGGGTGGGCGGGAGCAGTACTTC. Translating it yields CASSYDSWGGREQYF.

The sample holds many counts of this clonotype. The genes are TRBV6-1 and TRBJ1-2; D gene ambiguous. Germline V gene data show CDR1 as MNHNS and CDR2 as SASEGT. V was cut by 2 bases and J by 8 bases, with 15 bases left in between. CDR3 length: 14 amino acids. In DNA form, the CDR3 reads TGTGCCAGCAGTGAACCTAAACTGGGTGCGGGCTACACCTTC. It translates to CASSEPKLGAGYTF.

The chain carries TRBV13 and TRBJ2-7, with TRBD2 matching 8 bases. Trimming cost V 2 bases and J 5 bases; bases outside gene matches: 8. The V gene's germline CDR1 is PRHDT and CDR2 FYEKMQ (reference sequence). CDR3 length: 15 amino acids. The CDR3 DNA reads as TGTGCCAGCAGCTTAAGTCCGGGAGGGCCCCACGAGCAGTACTTC. Translating it yields CASSLSPGGPHEQYF.

The chain carries TRBV10-3 and TRBJ2-7; no reliable D call. Looked up from germline, CDR1 is ENHRY and CDR2 is SYGVKD. CDR3 length: 10 residues. Trimming stripped 8 bases from V and 6 bases from J, with 8 bases between. In DNA, the CDR3 is TGTGCCATCTTGGGCCCCGAGCAGTACTTC. Residues: CAILGPEQYF.

This clonotype has more than one count but fewer than ten. V usage is TRBV5-1 and J usage is TRBJ2-1, with TRBD2 matching over 12 bases. This CDR3 has 18 residues. Trimming took 2 bases from V and 0 from J; bases not matched to a gene: 6. Per germline, CDR1 SGHRS and CDR2 YFSETQ. CDR3 in DNA: TGCGCCAGCAGCTTCGGGACTAGCGGGTCGAGCTCCTACAATGAGCAGTTCTTC. Residues: CASSFGTSGSSSYNEQFF.

V usage is TRBV4-1 and J usage is TRBJ1-2; no reliable D call. The CDR3 is 14 residues long. The V end lost 7 bases, the J end lost 5 bases, and 17 bases lay between the germline ends. Per germline, CDR1 MGHRA and CDR2 YSYEKL. The CDR3 DNA reads as TGCGCCAGCACCCGCGACACAAGCCTTTATGGCTACACCTTC. It codes for CASTRDTSLYGYTF.

The V gene is TRBV19, the J gene TRBJ2-2; 9 bases are a match to TRBD1. The germline gives CDR1 LNHDA, CDR2 SQIVND (reference sequence). J lost 1 base, V lost 6 bases, and 3 bases had no gene match. This CDR3 contains 15 residues. The CDR3 sequence: CASRTGGLNTGELFF. The DNA for the CDR3 is TGTGCCAGTAGGACAGGGGGATTGAACACCGGGGAGCTGTTTTTT.

This clonotype appeared many times. A much larger clone is a single base away; this may be a read error. This CDR3 is CASRQETQYF. The DNA of the CDR3 is TGTGCCAGCAGGCAAGAGACCCAGTACTTC. V gene TRBV6-1 combines with J gene TRBJ2-5; the D is unclear. The germline gives CDR1 MNHNS, CDR2 SASEGT. V was clipped by 6 bases and J by 2 bases, with 1 base between them. The CDR3 has 10 residues.

The CDR3 is CASSYRDSGTYNYGYTF. As DNA, the CDR3 is TGTGCCAGCAGCTACCGGGACAGTGGGACATATAACTATGGCTACACCTTC. The chain uses TRBV5-6 and TRBJ1-2; 7 nucleotides align to TRBD1. The CDR3 length is 17 residues. Losses at the gene ends were 3 bases for V and 1 base for J; bases not matched to a gene: 12. Germline CDR1 reads SGHDT; CDR2 reads YYEEEE.

This clonotype was seen more than once but under ten times. The genes are TRBV27 and TRBJ2-1, with 7 positions matching TRBD2. Trimming removed 3 bases from V and 2 bases from J; junction bases left unmatched: 7. The CDR3 has 16 residues. Germline V gene lookup returns CDR1 MNHEY and CDR2 SMNVEV (reference sequence). CDR3 protein: CASSFSPSGTYNEQFF. In DNA, the CDR3 is TGTGCCAGCAGTTTTTCCCCTAGCGGAACCTACAATGAGCAGTTCTTC.